Following are 2 T cell receptor beta chains from one sample sequenced in a study of cytomegalovirus exposure and HLA in healthy donors. The PCR had 60 Vbeta and 13 Jbeta primers. Generated by immunoSEQ multiplex PCR, the TCRdb table keeps only in-frame clones and is missing some. The data show about 130,000 clones, approximately 69% seen once. Sequenced sample: PBMCs. These receptors were taken from a man aged 40-49 years in good health and CMV-seropositive.

This clone was observed a handful of times. The rearrangement uses TRBV13 and TRBJ2-5; D possibly corresponds to TRBD2 (6 bases). Germline assignment: CDR1 PRHDT and CDR2 FYEKMQ (reference sequence). There are 14 residues in the CDR3. V was shortened by 5 bases and J by 0 bases, with 10 bases between the two germline ends. The CDR3 here is CASSDRDYQETQYF. CDR3 nucleotides: TGTGCCAGCAGCGACCGGGACTACCAAGAGACCCAGTACTTC.

The chain recombines TRBV27 with TRBJ2-7; 8 bases are a match to TRBD2. The germline V gene has CDR1 MNHEY and CDR2 SMNVEV (reference sequence). The CDR3 sequence is 15 residues long. The V and J ends lost 6 bases and 6 bases, in that order; junction bases with no gene match: 13. CDR3 amino acids: CASRQTGGPSIEQYF. In DNA, the CDR3 is TGTGCCAGCAGGCAGACGGGAGGGCCGTCGATCGAGCAGTACTTC.